This T cell receptor (beta chain) was retrieved from a study of cytomegalovirus exposure and HLA in healthy donors. Worth noting for this clone: Its antigen is not identified.

Study findings and constraints: Testing in vitro showed a few CMV-associated chains specific for CMV antigens.

The CDR3 is 20 residues long. In the PCR, 60 Vbeta and 13 Jbeta primers were used. Sequenced by immunoSEQ multiplex PCR; TCRdb stores in-frame clones only, minus some. This table holds tens of thousands of clones. Sequenced sample: PBMCs. This TCR came from a woman aged 45-60 years in good health and CMV-seropositive. The J gene is TRBJ1-5, the V gene TRBV21-1; TRBD1, the table's D call, was not compared with the DNA. TRBV21-1 is annotated as a pseudogene. CDR3 DNA sequence: TGTGCCAGCAGCAAAGATGACCGGGACAGGGGTCAACCTCCCAATCAGCCCCAGCATTTT. This encodes CASSKDDRDRGQPPNQPQHF.